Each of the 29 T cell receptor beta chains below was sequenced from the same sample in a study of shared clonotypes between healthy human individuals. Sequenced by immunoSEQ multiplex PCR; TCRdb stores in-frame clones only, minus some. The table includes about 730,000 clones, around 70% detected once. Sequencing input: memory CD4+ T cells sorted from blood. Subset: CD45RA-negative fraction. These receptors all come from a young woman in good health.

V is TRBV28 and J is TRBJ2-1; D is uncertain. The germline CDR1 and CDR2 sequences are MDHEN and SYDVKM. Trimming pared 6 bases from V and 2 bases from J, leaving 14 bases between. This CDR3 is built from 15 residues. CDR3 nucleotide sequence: TGTGCCAGCAGAGAACCGGCCCCGGCCTACAATGAGCAGTTCTTC. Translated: CASREPAPAYNEQFF.

The chain's CDR3 is CATEGSRGGIREQYF. CDR3 coding DNA: TGTGCCACAGAGGGGTCCAGGGGTGGGATCCGCGAGCAGTACTTC. The V gene is TRBV19, the J gene TRBJ2-7, with D possibly matching TRBD1 (6 bases). The CDR3 spans 15 residues. V dropped 10 bases and J dropped 6 bases, with 25 bases sitting between them. Germline assignment: CDR1 LNHDA and CDR2 SQIVND (reference sequence).

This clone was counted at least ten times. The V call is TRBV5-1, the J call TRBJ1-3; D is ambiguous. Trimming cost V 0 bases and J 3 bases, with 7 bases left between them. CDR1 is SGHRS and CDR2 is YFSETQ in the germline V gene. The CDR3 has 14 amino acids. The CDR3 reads CASSLDGRGNTIYF. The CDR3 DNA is TGCGCCAGCAGCTTGGATGGACGTGGAAACACCATATATTTT.

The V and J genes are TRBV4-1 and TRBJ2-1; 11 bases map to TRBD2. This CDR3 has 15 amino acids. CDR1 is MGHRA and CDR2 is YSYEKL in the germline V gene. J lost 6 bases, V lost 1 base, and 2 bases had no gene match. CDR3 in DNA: TGCGCCAGCAGCCAAGGAACTAGCGGGAGCAATGAGCAGTTCTTC. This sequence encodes CASSQGTSGSNEQFF.

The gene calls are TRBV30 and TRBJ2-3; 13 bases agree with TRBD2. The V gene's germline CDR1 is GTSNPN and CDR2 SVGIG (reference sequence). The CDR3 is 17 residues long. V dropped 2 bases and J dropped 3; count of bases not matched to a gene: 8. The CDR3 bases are TGTGCCTGGAGTCCCCCCGGACTAGCGGGAGCTACAGATACGCAGTATTTT. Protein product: CAWSPPGLAGATDTQYF. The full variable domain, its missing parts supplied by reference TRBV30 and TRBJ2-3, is SQTIHQWPATLVQPVGSPLSLECTVEGTSNPNLYWYRQAAGRGLQLLFYSVGIGQISSEVPQNLSASRPQDRQFILSSKKLLLSDSGFYLCAWSPPGLAGATDTQYFGPGTRLTVL.

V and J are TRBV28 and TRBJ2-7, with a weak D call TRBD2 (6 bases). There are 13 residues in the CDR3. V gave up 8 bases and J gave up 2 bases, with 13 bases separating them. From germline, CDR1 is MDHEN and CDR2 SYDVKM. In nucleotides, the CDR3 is TGTGCCAGCGCCCGGGACTCCACCTACGAGCAGTACTTC. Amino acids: CASARDSTYEQYF. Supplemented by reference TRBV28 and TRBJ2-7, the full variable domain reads DVKVTQSSRYLVKRTGEKVFLECVQDMDHENMFWYRQDPGLGLRLIYFSYDVKMKEKGDIPEGYSVSREKKERFSLILESASTNQTSMYLCASARDSTYEQYFGPGTRLTVT.

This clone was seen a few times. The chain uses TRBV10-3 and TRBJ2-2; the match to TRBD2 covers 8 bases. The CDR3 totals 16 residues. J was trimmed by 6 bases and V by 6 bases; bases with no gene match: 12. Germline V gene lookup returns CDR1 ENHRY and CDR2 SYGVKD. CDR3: CAIRNTEGLAAGELFF. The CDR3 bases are TGTGCCATCAGGAACACCGAAGGACTAGCCGCCGGGGAGCTGTTTTTT.

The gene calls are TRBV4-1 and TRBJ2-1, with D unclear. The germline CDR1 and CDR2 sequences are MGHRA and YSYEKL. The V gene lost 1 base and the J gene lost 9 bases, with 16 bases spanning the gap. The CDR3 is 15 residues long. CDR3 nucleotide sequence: TGCGCCAGCAGCCAAGGGGTATCTGGTCGAAGTGAGCAGTTCTTC. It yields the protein CASSQGVSGRSEQFF.

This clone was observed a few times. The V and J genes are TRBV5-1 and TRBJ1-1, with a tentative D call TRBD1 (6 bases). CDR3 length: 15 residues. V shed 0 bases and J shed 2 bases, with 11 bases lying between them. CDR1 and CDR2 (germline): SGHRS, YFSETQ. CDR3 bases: TGCGCCAGCAGCTTGGTACGGGGGACAAACACTGAAGCTTTCTTT. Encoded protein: CASSLVRGTNTEAFF.

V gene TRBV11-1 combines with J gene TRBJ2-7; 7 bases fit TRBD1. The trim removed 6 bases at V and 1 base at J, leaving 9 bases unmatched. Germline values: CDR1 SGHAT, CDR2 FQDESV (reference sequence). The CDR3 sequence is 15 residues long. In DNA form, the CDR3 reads TGTGCCAGCAGGAGGACAGGTATCGTGTCCTACGAGCAGTACTTC. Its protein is CASRRTGIVSYEQYF.

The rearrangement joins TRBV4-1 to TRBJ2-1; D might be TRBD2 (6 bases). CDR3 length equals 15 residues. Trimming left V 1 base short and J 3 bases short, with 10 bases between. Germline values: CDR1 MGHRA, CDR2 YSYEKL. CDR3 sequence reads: CASSQGGRDYNEQFF. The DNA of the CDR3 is TGCGCCAGCAGCCAAGGCGGGCGGGACTACAATGAGCAGTTCTTC.

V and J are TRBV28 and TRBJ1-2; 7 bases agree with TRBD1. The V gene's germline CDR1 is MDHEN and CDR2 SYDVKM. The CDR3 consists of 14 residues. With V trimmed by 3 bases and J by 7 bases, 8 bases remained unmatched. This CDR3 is CASSFGTENAGYTF. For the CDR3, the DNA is TGTGCCAGCAGTTTCGGGACAGAGAACGCTGGCTACACCTTC.

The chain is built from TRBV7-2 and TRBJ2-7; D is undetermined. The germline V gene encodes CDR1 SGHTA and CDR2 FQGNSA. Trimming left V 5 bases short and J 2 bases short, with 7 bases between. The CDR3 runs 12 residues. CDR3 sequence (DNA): TGTGCCAGCAGCAAAAGGGCCTACGAGCAGTACTTC. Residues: CASSKRAYEQYF.

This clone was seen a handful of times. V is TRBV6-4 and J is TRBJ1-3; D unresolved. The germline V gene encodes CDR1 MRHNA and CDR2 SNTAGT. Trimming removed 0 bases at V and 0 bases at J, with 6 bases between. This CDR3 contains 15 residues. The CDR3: CASSDSAGSGNTIYF. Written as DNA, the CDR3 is TGTGCCAGCAGTGACTCCGCAGGCTCTGGAAACACCATATATTTT.

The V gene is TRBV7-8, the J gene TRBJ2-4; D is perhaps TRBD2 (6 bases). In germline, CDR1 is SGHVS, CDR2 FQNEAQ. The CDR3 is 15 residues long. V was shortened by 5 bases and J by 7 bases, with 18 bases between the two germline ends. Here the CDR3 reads CASSPPIAETNIQYF. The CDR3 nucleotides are TGTGCCAGCAGCCCCCCGATAGCGGAGACGAACATTCAGTACTTC.

As DNA, the CDR3 is TGTGCCAGCAGTTCTAGCGGGCCTTGGGACTCCTACAATGAGCAGTTCTTC. Translated, it gives CASSSSGPWDSYNEQFF. V and J are TRBV28 and TRBJ2-1, with TRBD2 identical over 8 bases. Looked up from germline, CDR1 is MDHEN and CDR2 is SYDVKM. This CDR3 comprises 17 residues. V lost 4 bases and J lost 0; bases outside the gene matches: 8.

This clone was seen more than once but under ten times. CDR3 DNA sequence: TGTGCCAGCAGTGTTTTCTGGAGCTCCTACAATGAGCAGTTCTTC. As protein: CASSVFWSSYNEQFF. V is TRBV6-1 and J is TRBJ2-1; D gene uncertain. V was trimmed by 4 bases and J by 0 bases, leaving 10 bases between them. The germline gives CDR1 MNHNS, CDR2 SASEGT. The CDR3 consists of 15 residues.

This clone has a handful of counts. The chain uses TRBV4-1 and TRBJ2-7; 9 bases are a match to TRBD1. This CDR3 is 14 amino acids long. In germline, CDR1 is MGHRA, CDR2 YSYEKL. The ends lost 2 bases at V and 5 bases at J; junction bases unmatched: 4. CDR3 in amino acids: CASSQWGQGNEQYF. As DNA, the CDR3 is TGCGCCAGCAGCCAATGGGGACAGGGTAACGAGCAGTACTTC.

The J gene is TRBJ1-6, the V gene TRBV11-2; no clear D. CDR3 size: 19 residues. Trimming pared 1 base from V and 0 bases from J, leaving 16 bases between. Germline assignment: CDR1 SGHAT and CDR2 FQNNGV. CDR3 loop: CASSLGWAPSGSYNSPLHF. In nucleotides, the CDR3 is TGTGCCAGCAGCTTAGGTTGGGCCCCCTCGGGCTCCTATAATTCACCCCTCCACTTT.

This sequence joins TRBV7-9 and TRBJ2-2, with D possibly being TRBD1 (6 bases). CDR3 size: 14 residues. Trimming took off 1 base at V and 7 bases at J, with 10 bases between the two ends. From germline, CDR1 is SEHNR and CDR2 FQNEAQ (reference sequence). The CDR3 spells CASSLDRAIGELFF. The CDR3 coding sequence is TGTGCCAGCAGCTTAGACAGGGCTATCGGGGAGCTGTTTTTT.

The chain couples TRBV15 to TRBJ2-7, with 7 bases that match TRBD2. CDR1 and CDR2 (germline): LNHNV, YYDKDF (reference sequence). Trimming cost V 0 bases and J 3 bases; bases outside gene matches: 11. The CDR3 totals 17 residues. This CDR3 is CATSREVGGSFGYEQYF. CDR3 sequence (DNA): TGTGCCACCAGCAGAGAGGTGGGGGGGAGTTTTGGCTACGAGCAGTACTTC.

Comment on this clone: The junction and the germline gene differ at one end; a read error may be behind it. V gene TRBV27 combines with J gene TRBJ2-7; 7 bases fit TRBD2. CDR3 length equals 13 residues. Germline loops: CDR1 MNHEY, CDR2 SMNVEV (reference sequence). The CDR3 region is CATSARGAYEQYF. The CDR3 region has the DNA TGTGCCACCAGTGCCCGGGGGGCCTACGAGCAGTACTTC.

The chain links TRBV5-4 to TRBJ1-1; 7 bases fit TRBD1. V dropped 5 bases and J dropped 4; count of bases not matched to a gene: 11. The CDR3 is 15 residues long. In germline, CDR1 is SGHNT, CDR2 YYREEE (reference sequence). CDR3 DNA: TGTGCCAGCAGGCCGTTGACAGGGCGGGTCACTGAAGCTTTCTTT. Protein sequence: CASRPLTGRVTEAFF.

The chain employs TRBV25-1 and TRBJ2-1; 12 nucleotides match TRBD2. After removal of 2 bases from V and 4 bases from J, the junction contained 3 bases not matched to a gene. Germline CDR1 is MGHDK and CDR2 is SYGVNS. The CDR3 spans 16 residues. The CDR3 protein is CASSETGTSGYNEQFF. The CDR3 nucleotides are TGTGCCAGCAGTGAAACAGGGACTAGCGGGTACAATGAGCAGTTCTTC.

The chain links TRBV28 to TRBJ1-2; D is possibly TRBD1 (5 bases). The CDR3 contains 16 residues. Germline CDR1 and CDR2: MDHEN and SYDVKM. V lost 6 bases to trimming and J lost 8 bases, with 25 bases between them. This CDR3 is CASRDTARGLLEGYTF. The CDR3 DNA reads TGTGCCAGCAGGGATACAGCGAGGGGCCTACTTGAGGGCTACACCTTC.

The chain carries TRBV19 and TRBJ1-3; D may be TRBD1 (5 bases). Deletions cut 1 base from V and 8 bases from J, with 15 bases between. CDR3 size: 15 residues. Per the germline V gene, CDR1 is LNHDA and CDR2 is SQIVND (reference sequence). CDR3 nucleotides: TGTGCCAGTAGTATAGGCGGAACAGGCGCAGACACCATATATTTT. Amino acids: CASSIGGTGADTIYF.

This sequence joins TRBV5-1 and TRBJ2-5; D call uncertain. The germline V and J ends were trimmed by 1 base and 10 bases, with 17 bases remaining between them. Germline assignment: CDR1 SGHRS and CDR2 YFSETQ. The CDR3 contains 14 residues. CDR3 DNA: TGCGCCAGCAGCTTGCGACCCCTTCCTGGAGACCAGTACTTC. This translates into CASSLRPLPGDQYF.

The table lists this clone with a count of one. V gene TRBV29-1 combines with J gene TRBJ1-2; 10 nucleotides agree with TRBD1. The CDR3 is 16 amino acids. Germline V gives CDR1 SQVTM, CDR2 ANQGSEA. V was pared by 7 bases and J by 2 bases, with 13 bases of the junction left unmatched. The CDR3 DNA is TGCAGCGGGGTGGGGGACAGGGGAACGGGGAACTATGGCTACACCTTC. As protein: CSGVGDRGTGNYGYTF. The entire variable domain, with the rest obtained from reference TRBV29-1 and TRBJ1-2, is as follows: SAVISQKPSRDICQRGTSLTIQCQVDSQVTMMFWYRQQPGQSLTLIATANQGSEATYESGFVIDKFPISRPNLTFSTLTVSNMSPEDSSIYLCSGVGDRGTGNYGYTFGSGTRLTVV.

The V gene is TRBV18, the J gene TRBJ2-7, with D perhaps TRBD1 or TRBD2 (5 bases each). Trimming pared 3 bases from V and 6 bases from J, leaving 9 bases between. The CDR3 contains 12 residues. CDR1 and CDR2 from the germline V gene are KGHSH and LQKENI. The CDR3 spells CASSPGVPEQYF. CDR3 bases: TGTGCCAGCTCACCGGGGGTTCCCGAGCAGTACTTC.